The entry below gives a single TCR beta chain sequence along with its context. It lacks a known antigen. No much larger clonotype is one base removed from it; base qualities were not supplied. The immunoSEQ Assay was used to sequence TCRbeta CDR3 regions. After extraction, genomic DNA underwent amplification by bias-controlled multiplex PCR, followed by high-throughput sequencing. On the study's bioinformatics: Collapsing and filtering of sequences were performed to quantify the absolute abundance of each unique TCRbeta CDR3 region. T cell fraction was estimated by normalizing TCRbeta template counts to usable DNA, which was measured by amplifying reference genes present in all nucleated cells. Repertoire TCRs were annotated as SARS-CoV-2-specific when V gene, CDR3 amino acid sequence and J gene were exactly matched to a known reactive TCR set. MIRA supplied the reference SARS-CoV-2 TCR set, which was filtered for enrichment in COVID-19-positive ImmuneCODE repertoires so that public or cross-reactive TCRs were removed. Based on the MIRA antigens, annotated TCRs were further analysed at the level of specific ORF or position within ORF. Depth was the summed frequency of annotated unique rearrangements, while breadth was defined as annotated unique rearrangements over total unique productive rearrangements. Group comparisons of TCR breadth used two-sided Wilcoxon rank-sum tests. Drawn from immuneACCESS, this table holds only the in-frame rearrangements with V and J called that TCRdb kept. Clones are partly lost; checked studies trace under half to an unresolved V gene and leave the rest unexplained. The V and J calls and the clone size are those of that table, but D and trimming were determined from the DNA. This sample comprises around 170,000 clones, 87% of them detected only once. About 5.5% of the sample belongs to the ten largest clones.

This specimen belongs to a study of Ad26.COV2.S vaccination and SARS-CoV-2 variants (dated by TCRdb to 2020 to 2023). Regarding the research as a whole: TCRbeta repertoire sequencing served as the tool for gauging how specific and how broad the SARS-CoV-2-reactive T cell receptors were following Ad26.COV2.S vaccination. A total of 32 samples were included in the TCR-sequenced set, comprising some 20 Ad26.COV2.S vaccine recipients, 5 placebo recipients and 8 SARS-CoV-2 convalescent individuals.

What the research found in general, with its limitations: Compared with placebo recipients, Ad26.COV2.S recipients showed higher spike-specific TCR breadth (P = 0.0014). Substantial breadth of spike-specific CD8+ and CD4+ T cell responses was reported after vaccination. It was noted by the authors that total T cell responses may have been underestimated by the TCR breadth and depth analyses. Comparable non-spike TCR breadth was observed between vaccine and placebo recipients, consistent with only spike being contained in the vaccine.

The time point label here, explained by the study, means: individuals recovered from natural SARS-CoV-2 infection. The germline V gene specifies SGHAT as CDR1 and FQNNGV as CDR2. Trimming removed 5 bases from V and 4 bases from J; the gene matches leave 10 bases unexplained. The CDR3 holds 15 amino acids from the cysteine to the phenylalanine. Only CDR3 DNA is held: 45 bases, read in frame from base 1. This clonotype originated in a human donor who had recovered from COVID-19. In this chain, TRBV11-2 is recombined with TRBJ1-2; 7 central bases correspond to TRBD1. Sequences were derived from peripheral blood, sampled after recovery from COVID-19. The nucleotides read TGTGCCAGCAGCCCCCGGTCGGGGACAGCCTATGGCTACACCTTC. This sequence encodes CASSPRSGTAYGYTF.